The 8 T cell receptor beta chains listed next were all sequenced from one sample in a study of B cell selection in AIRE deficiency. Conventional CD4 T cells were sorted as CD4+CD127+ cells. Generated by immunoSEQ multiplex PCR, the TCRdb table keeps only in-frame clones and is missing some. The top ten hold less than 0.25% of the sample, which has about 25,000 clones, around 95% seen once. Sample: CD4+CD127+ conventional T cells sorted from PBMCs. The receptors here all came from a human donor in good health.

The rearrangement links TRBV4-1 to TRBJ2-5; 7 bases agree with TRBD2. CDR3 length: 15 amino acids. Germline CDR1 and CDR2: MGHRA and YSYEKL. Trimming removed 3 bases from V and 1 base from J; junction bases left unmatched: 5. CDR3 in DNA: TGCGCCAGCAGCCAGGCGGGGGTAGCCCAAGAGACCCAGTACTTC. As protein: CASSQAGVAQETQYF.

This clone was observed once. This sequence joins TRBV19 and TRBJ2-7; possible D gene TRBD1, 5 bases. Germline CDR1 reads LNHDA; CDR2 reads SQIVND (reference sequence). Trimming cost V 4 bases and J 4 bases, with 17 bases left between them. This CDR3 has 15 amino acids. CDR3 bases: TGTGCCAGTAGTAAGGCAGGGTGGACCCTATACGAGCAGTACTTC. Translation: CASSKAGWTLYEQYF.

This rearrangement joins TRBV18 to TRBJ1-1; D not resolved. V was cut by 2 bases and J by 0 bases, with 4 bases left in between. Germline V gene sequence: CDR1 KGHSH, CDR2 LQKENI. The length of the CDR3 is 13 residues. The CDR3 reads CASSPGLNTEAFF. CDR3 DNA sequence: TGTGCCAGCTCACCAGGGTTGAACACTGAAGCTTTCTTT. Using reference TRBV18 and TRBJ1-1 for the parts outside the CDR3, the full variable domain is NAGVMQNPRHLVRRRGQEARLRCSPMKGHSHVYWYRQLPEEGLKFMVYLQKENIIDESGMPKERFSAEFPKEGPSILRIQQVVRGDSAAYFCASSPGLNTEAFFGQGTRLTVV.

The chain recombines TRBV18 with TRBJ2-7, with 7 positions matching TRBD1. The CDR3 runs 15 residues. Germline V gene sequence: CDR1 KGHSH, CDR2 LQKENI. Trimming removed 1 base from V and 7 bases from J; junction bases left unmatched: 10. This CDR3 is CASSPQGTDFFEQYF. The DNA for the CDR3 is TGTGCCAGCTCACCACAAGGGACAGACTTCTTTGAGCAGTACTTC.

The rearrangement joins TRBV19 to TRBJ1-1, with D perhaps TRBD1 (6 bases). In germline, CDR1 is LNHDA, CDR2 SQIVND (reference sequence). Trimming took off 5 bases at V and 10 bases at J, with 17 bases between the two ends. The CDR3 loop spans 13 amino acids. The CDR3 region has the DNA TGTGCCAGTAGTCTACACAGGGAGGCAAGAGCTTTCTTT. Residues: CASSLHREARAFF.

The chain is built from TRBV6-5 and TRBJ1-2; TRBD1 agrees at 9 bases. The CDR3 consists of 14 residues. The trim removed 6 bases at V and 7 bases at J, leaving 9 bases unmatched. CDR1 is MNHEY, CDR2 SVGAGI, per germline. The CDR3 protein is CASRRDRESGGYTF. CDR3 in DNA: TGTGCCAGCAGGAGGGACAGGGAGTCGGGTGGCTACACCTTC.

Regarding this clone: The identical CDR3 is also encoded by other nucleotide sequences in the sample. The CDR3 is CASSLGGGETQYF. For the CDR3, the DNA is TGCGCCAGCAGCTTGGGGGGTGGTGAGACCCAGTACTTC. V usage is TRBV5-1 and J usage is TRBJ2-5; no clear D gene. V lost 0 bases, J lost 5 bases, and 8 bases lay in between. CDR1 is SGHRS, CDR2 YFSETQ, per germline. The CDR3 runs to 13 residues.

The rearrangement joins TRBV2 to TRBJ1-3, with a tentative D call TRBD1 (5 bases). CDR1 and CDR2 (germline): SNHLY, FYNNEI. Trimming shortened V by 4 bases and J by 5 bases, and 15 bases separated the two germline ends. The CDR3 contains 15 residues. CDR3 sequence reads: CASSGGRGRRNTIYF. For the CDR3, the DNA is TGTGCCAGCAGTGGGGGCCGGGGCAGAAGAAACACCATATATTTT.